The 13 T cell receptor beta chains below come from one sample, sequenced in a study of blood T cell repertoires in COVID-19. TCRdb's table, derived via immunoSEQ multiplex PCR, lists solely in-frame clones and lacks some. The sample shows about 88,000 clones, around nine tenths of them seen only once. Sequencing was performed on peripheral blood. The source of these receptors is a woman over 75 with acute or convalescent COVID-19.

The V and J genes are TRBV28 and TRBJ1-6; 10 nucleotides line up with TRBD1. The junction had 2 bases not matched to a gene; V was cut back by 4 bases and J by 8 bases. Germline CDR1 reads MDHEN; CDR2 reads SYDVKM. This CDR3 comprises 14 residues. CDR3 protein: CASSSGTGDSPLHF. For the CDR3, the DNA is TGTGCCAGCAGTTCCGGGACAGGGGATTCACCCCTCCACTTT. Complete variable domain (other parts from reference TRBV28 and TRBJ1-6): DVKVTQSSRYLVKRTGEKVFLECVQDMDHENMFWYRQDPGLGLRLIYFSYDVKMKEKGDIPEGYSVSREKKERFSLILESASTNQTSMYLCASSSGTGDSPLHFGNGTRLTVT.

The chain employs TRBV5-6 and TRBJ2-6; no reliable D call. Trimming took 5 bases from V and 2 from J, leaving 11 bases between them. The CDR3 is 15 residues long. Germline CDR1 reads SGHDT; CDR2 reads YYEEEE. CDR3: CASSPPGPGANVLTF. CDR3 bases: TGTGCCAGCAGTCCTCCGGGTCCTGGGGCCAACGTCCTGACTTTC.

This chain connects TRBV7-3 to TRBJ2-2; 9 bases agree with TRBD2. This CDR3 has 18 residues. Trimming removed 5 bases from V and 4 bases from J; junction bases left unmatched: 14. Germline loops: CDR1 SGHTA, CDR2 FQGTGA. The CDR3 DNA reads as TGTGCCAGCAGCCCCCGTCATAGCGGGGGAGAGACCACCGGGGAGCTGTTTTTT. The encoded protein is CASSPRHSGGETTGELFF.

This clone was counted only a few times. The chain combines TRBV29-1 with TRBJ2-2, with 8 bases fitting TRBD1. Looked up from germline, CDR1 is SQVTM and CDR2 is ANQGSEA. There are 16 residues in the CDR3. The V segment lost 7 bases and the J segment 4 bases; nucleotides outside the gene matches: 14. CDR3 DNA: TGCAGCGCCTCACTCCCTGGACAGGGTATCACCGGGGAGCTGTTTTTT. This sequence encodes CSASLPGQGITGELFF.

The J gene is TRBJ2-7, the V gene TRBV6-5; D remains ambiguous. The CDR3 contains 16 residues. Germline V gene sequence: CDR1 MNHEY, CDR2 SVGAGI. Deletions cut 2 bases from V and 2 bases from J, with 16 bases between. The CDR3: CASSYLAPRLPYEQYF. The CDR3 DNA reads TGTGCCAGCAGTTACCTCGCCCCGAGGCTCCCCTACGAGCAGTACTTC.

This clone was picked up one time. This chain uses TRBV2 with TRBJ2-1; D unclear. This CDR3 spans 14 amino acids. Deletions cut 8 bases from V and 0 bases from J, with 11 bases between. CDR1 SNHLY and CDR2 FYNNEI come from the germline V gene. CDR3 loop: CASRLFNSYNEQFF. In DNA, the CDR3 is TGTGCCAGCCGACTTTTTAACTCCTACAATGAGCAGTTCTTC.

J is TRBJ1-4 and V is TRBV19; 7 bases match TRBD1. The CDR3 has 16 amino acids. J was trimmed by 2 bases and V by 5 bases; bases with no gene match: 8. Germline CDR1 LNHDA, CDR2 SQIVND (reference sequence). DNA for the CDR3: TGTGCCAGTAGTGGCAGGGGGAAGTCGACTAATGAAAAACTGTTTTTT. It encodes CASSGRGKSTNEKLFF.

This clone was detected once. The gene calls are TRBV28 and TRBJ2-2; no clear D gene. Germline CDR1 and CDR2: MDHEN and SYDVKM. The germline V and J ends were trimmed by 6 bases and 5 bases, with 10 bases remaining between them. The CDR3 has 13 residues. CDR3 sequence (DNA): TGTGCCAGCAGAATAGACTTAACCGGGGAGCTGTTTTTT. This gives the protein CASRIDLTGELFF.

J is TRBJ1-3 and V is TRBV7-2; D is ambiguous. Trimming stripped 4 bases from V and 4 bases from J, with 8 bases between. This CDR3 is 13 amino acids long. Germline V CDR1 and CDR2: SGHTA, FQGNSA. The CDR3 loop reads CASSSGYGNTIYF. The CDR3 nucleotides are TGTGCCAGCAGCTCCGGGTACGGAAACACCATATATTTT.

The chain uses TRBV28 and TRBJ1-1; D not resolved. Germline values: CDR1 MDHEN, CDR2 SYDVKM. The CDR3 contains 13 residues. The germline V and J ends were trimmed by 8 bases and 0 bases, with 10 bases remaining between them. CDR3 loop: CASRGYLNTEAFF. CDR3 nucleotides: TGTGCCAGCCGAGGGTATTTGAACACTGAAGCTTTCTTT.

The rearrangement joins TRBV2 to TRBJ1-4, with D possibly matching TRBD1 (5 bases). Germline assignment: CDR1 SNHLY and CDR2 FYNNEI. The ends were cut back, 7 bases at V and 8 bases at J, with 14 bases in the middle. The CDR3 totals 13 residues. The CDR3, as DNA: TGTGCCAGCAATAAGGGGTTGGGCGAAAAACTGTTTTTT. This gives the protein CASNKGLGEKLFF. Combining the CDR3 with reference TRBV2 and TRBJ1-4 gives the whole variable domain EPEVTQTPSHQVTQMGQEVILRCVPISNHLYFYWYRQILGQKVEFLVSFYNNEISEKSEIFDDQFSVERPDGSNFTLKIRSTKLEDSAMYFCASNKGLGEKLFFGSGTQLSVL.

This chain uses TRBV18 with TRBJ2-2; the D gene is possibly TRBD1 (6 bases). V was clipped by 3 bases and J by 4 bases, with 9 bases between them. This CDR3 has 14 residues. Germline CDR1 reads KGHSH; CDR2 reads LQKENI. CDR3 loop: CASSPIQGTGELFF. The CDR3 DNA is TGTGCCAGCTCACCGATACAGGGCACCGGGGAGCTGTTTTTT. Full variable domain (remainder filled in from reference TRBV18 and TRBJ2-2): NAGVMQNPRHLVRRRGQEARLRCSPMKGHSHVYWYRQLPEEGLKFMVYLQKENIIDESGMPKERFSAEFPKEGPSILRIQQVVRGDSAAYFCASSPIQGTGELFFGEGSRLTVL.

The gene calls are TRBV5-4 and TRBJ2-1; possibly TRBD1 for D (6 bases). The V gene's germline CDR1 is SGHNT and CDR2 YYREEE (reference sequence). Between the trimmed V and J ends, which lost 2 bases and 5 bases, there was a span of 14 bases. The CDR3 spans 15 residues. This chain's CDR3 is CASSFQQGFNNEQFF. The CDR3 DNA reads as TGTGCCAGCAGCTTTCAACAGGGTTTTAACAATGAGCAGTTCTTC. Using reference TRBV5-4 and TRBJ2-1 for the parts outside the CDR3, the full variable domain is ETGVTQSPTHLIKTRGQQVTLRCSSQSGHNTVSWYQQALGQGPQFIFQYYREEENGRGNFPPRFSGLQFPNYSSELNVNALELDDSALYLCASSFQQGFNNEQFFGPGTRLTVL.